The clone carrying this T cell receptor (beta chain) was counted at least ten times. This sample is part of a study of T-cell reconstitution after alpha-beta-depleted transplantation in children. Unique molecular identifiers were built into the TCRbeta library. TCRdb processed the PCR reads anew with MiXCR; each CDR3 protein has one entry. The sample records around 87,000 distinct CDR3 sequences, 7% to 9% being singletons. The CDR3 runs 14 residues. V dropped 5 bases and J dropped 0 bases, with 11 bases sitting between them. Germline loops: CDR1 SGHAT, CDR2 FQNNGV. The source was PBMCs from the stem cell graft donor, collected from the stem cell graft. The gene calls are TRBV11-2 and TRBJ2-7; the D gene is possibly TRBD2 (5 bases). The sequence derives from a human donor who donated a stem cell graft to a child with congenital amegakaryocytic thrombocytopenia. CDR3 protein: CASSLTSYSYEQYF. CDR3 in DNA: TGTGCCAGCAGCCTCACTAGTTACTCCTACGAGCAGTACTTC.